The sequence of this T cell receptor (beta chain) was determined in a study of cytomegalovirus exposure and HLA in healthy donors. From germline, CDR1 is MNHEY and CDR2 SVGAGI. This CDR3 contains 15 residues. The V and J ends lost 5 bases and 4 bases, in that order; junction bases with no gene match: 10. Vbeta (60) and Jbeta (13) primers were used in the PCR. Data came from immunoSEQ multiplex PCR; TCRdb stores just in-frame clones and leaves some out. The sample yields hundreds of thousands of clones, roughly 91% seen once. The chain uses TRBV6-5 and TRBJ1-2; 7 positions match TRBD1. Sequencing was carried out using PBMCs. This sequence was found in a woman aged 18-35 years in good health and CMV-seronegative. The DNA of the CDR3 is TGTGCCAGCAGTGGGGGACAGCCATCCTTCTATGGCTACACCTTC. It codes for CASSGGQPSFYGYTF.